This T cell receptor (beta chain) was sequenced in a study of blood T cells in healthy people across ages. For the second PCR, which ran for about 6 to 12 cycles, a sample-barcoded 5' primer and a J-beta primer mix were used. TCRdb processed the 5' RACE reads anew with MiXCR; each CDR3 protein has one entry. This sample has around 870,000 distinct CDR3 sequences; 29% occur once, and the top ten carry 15% to 20%. This clonotype was counted ten times or more. The TCR comes from a woman aged 80 or over in good health. Material: blood.

Here the CDR3 DNA reads TGTGCCAGCAGTGTGTACCCGTTGGGTAGCACAGATACGCAGTATTTT. It encodes CASSVYPLGSTDTQYF. The chain recombines TRBV2 with TRBJ2-3, with D uncertain. CDR1 and CDR2 from the germline V gene are SNHLY and FYNNEI. Trimming shortened V by 4 bases and J by 0 bases, and 14 bases separated the two germline ends. The CDR3 runs 16 residues.